This T cell receptor beta chain was retrieved from a study of T cell changes during pregnancy in multiple sclerosis. Sequencing used immunoSEQ multiplex PCR; TCRdb keeps in-frame clones, though not all of them. The data show roughly 68,000 clones, 92% seen once. Looked up from germline, CDR1 is SEHNR and CDR2 is FQNEAQ (reference sequence). This CDR3 comprises 15 residues. V was cut by 5 bases and J by 6 bases, with 16 bases left in between. V and J are TRBV7-9 and TRBJ1-4; possibly TRBD1 for D (5 bases). Sequenced here: peripheral blood, sampled in the second trimester of pregnancy. The TCR was taken from a female donor in good health, enrolled as a control in a pregnancy study. The DNA for the CDR3 is TGTGCCAGCAGCCTGGGTGGGCAGGGCGATGAAAAACTGTTTTTT. This translates into CASSLGGQGDEKLFF.